Listed below are T cell receptor beta chains from one sample, sequenced in a study of T cells after yellow fever vaccination. TCRdb analysed the 5' RACE reads with MiXCR anew, one entry per CDR3 protein. The repertoire includes a few hundred thousand distinct CDR3 sequences, roughly 19% of them detected once, and about 13% sits in the top ten. Sequenced material: PBMCs, taken 15 days after the yellow fever booster vaccination. Receptors were obtained from a man younger than 45 who received the YFV17D yellow fever vaccine. The CDR3 runs from the conserved cysteine through the conserved F or W. The D gene is left open where the match is weak. Not every row has a clone size; where given, it reads once, few, many or a size class.

clone size	D gene	J gene	V gene	CDR3 DNA	CDR3 protein
NA	NA	TRBJ2-2	TRBV5-1	TGCGCCAGCAGCTTAAGTGGGGCCGGGGAGCTGTTTTTT	CASSLSGAGELFF
NA	NA	TRBJ2-2	TRBV4-3	TGCGCCAGCAGCCAAGATGGAAGAGGGGGTCAGGCCGGGGAGCTGTTTTTT	CASSQDGRGGQAGELFF
NA	NA	TRBJ2-7	TRBV20-1	TGCAGTGCTAGGCGTGGGGGCAACGAGCAGTACTTC	CSARRGGNEQYF
NA	NA	TRBJ2-1	TRBV29-1	TGCAGCGTCCCCCAGGGGAATGAGCAGTTCTTC	CSVPQGNEQFF
NA	TRBD2	TRBJ2-7	TRBV7-9	TGTGCCAGCAGCGCCACTAGCGGGAGATCCCCTTCCCACGAGCAGTACTTC	CASSATSGRSPSHEQYF
NA	NA	TRBJ1-2	TRBV12-3/TRBV12-4	TGTGCCAGCACGCCGCTGGCCGGGGGTTTAGGCTACACCTTC	CASTPLAGGLGYTF
few	NA	TRBJ2-1	TRBV24-1	TGTGCCACCAGTGATGGCCTAGCCGGATTGAGTGAGCAGTTCTTC	CATSDGLAGLSEQFF
NA	NA	TRBJ2-7	TRBV4-2	TGTGCCAGCAGCCAAGACCTTCTAGGGGGCTACGAGCAGTACTTC	CASSQDLLGGYEQYF
NA	NA	TRBJ1-1	TRBV2	TGTGCCAGCATGGGGGAAGGGGTCACTGAAGCTTTCTTT	CASMGEGVTEAFF
NA	TRBD1	TRBJ1-6	TRBV7-9	TGTGCCAGCAGCCAAGAACAGGGGATTAATTCACCCCTCCACTTT	CASSQEQGINSPLHF
NA	NA	TRBJ2-1	TRBV15	TGTGCCACCAGCCCCTCGGTCAACGCTCGCTCCTACAATGAGCAGTTCTTC	CATSPSVNARSYNEQFF
few	NA	TRBJ2-5	TRBV29-1	TGCAGCGTTGCCTTGACGATGGGGGAGACCCAGTACTTC	CSVALTMGETQYF
few	NA	TRBJ2-5	TRBV12-3/TRBV12-4	TGTGCCAGCAGCGTACAGGGTAACCAAGAGACCCAGTACTTC	CASSVQGNQETQYF
few	TRBD2	TRBJ2-2	TRBV3-1	TGTGCCAGCAGCCAAGATCTGGGCGGGAGAGGCACCGGGGAGCTGTTTTTT	CASSQDLGGRGTGELFF
NA	NA	TRBJ1-5	TRBV4-3	TGCGCCAGCAGCCAAGATCCCAGCAATCAGCCCCAGCATTTT	CASSQDPSNQPQHF
few	NA	TRBJ1-5	TRBV12-3/TRBV12-4	TGTGCCAGCAGTTTTTCTCCAGGCGCTCAGCCCCAGCATTTT	CASSFSPGAQPQHF
NA	TRBD1	TRBJ1-1	TRBV12-3/TRBV12-4	TGTGCCAGCAGTTTAATTCAGGGGGCAGGGACTGAAGCTTTCTTT	CASSLIQGAGTEAFF
few	TRBD1	TRBJ2-3	TRBV4-3	TGCGCCAGCAGCCACCGAACTTCGTGGGGACAGGCAACAGATACGCAGTATTTT	CASSHRTSWGQATDTQYF
NA	NA	TRBJ2-2	TRBV4-1	TGCGCCAGCAGCCAGTCGGGTAGGACCGGGGAGCTGTTTTTT	CASSQSGRTGELFF
NA	NA	TRBJ2-1	TRBV7-2	TGTGCCAGCAGCTTAGCGGGGGGTTCCCTGTTCTTC	CASSLAGGSLFF